This is a list of T cell receptor beta chains from one sample in a study of blood T cell repertoires in COVID-19. Data came from immunoSEQ multiplex PCR; TCRdb stores just in-frame clones and leaves some out. This sample has 100,000 or so clones, with about nine tenths found just once. Sequencing input: peripheral blood. The receptors shown here come from a man over 45 with acute or convalescent COVID-19. Each CDR3 is given with its conserved first and last residue. Each record gives: V gene, J gene, CDR3 protein.

>TRBV11-2|TRBJ2-2
CASSLGGFNTGELFF
>TRBV19|TRBJ1-1
CASSLGRNTEAFF
>TRBV14|TRBJ2-7
CASSHSPDLSYEQYF
>TRBV30|TRBJ2-2
CAWSVQVTGELFF
>TRBV6-5|TRBJ2-2
CASRPGQGNTGELFF
>TRBV29-1|TRBJ1-2
CSVLDRGGYTF
>TRBV25-1|TRBJ2-5
CASSDARQGVETQYF
>TRBV19|TRBJ1-2
CASSIGNEGYTF
>TRBV11-2|TRBJ1-2
CASSFTGGGSYGYTF
>TRBV12-3/TRBV12-4|TRBJ2-2
CASRILNTGELFF
>TRBV7-2|TRBJ2-1
CASSLVAGDYNEQFF
>TRBV11-2|TRBJ2-1
CASSLVGGYGNEQFF
>TRBV13|TRBJ2-2
CASSLGEAGRTGELFF
>TRBV5-6|TRBJ1-4
CASSLDPRPGEKLFF
>TRBV9|TRBJ2-6
CASSVRMVGPLGANVLTF
>TRBV9|TRBJ1-2
CASSVDQGNYGYTF
>TRBV27|TRBJ1-2
CASSRGHNYGYTF
>TRBV6-1|TRBJ1-2
CASSDPTPHYGYTF
>TRBV9|TRBJ1-3
CASSDRQGSGNTIYF
>TRBV5-8|TRBJ1-1
CASSPGTLNTEAFF
>TRBV7-6|TRBJ1-4
CASSPTGATNEKLFF
>TRBV5-1|TRBJ1-1
CASSSSRPPGNTEAFF
>TRBV12-5|TRBJ2-2
CASASNTGELFF
>TRBV28|TRBJ1-5
CASRSPGVNQPQHF
>TRBV10-1|TRBJ1-3
CASSESGRARSGNTIYF
>TRBV28|TRBJ2-5
CASTLSRFQETQYF
>TRBV28|TRBJ2-7
CASSTGGRGYF
>TRBV5-1|TRBJ1-2
CASSLVAGGRNGYTF
>TRBV7-3|TRBJ1-3
CASSSTGPDSGNTIYF
>TRBV4-1|TRBJ1-2
CASSQDQGGNYGYTF
>TRBV12-3/TRBV12-4|TRBJ1-2
CASSFGRGYGYTF
>TRBV5-1|TRBJ2-6
CASSSGGTVPSSGANVLTF
>TRBV3-1/TRBV3-2|TRBJ1-5
CASSLGTVGVNQPQHF